This TCR beta chain emerged from a study of CD8+CD57+ T cells in acquired aplastic anemia. V was pared by 0 bases and J by 1 base, with 10 bases between. This CDR3 region has 16 residues. The germline gives CDR1 SGHRS, CDR2 YFSETQ. Genomic DNA, the template, was used for profiling of the TCR beta VDJ and CDR3. TCRdb re-derived calls from the reads in MiXCR, one entry per CDR3 protein. This sample has more than 150,000 distinct CDR3 sequences; over 60% occur once, and the top ten carry roughly 46%. The sequenced material came from sorted CD4+, CD8+, or CD8+CD57+ T cells (not recorded which) from PBMCs. The TCR originated in a human donor with severe aplastic anemia or a healthy control (not recorded which). V gene TRBV5-1 combines with J gene TRBJ2-2; D is unclear. CDR3 loop: CASSLESAGNTGELFF. DNA of the CDR3: TGCGCCAGCAGCTTGGAATCGGCAGGGAACACCGGGGAGCTGTTTTTT.